Below are 3 T cell receptor beta chains sequenced from a single sample in a study of blood T cell repertoires in COVID-19. This table comes from immunoSEQ multiplex PCR, and its TCRdb copy is limited to in-frame clones, with some not included. The table lists about 68,000 clones, about three quarters of them singletons. The sequencing sample was made of peripheral blood. These TCRs come from a human donor in a cohort sampled during active COVID-19.

The chain links TRBV9 to TRBJ2-5; a possible D gene is TRBD2 (5 bases). CDR3 length: 13 amino acids. From germline, CDR1 is SGDLS and CDR2 YYNGEE. Trimming stripped 3 bases from V and 3 bases from J, with 9 bases between. The CDR3 protein is CASSADGKETQYF. CDR3 bases: TGTGCCAGCAGCGCGGACGGGAAAGAGACCCAGTACTTC.

V and J are TRBV7-2 and TRBJ2-7; 7 bases match TRBD1. With 5 bases clipped from V and 9 bases from J, the junction kept 16 bases outside the gene matches. CDR3 size: 15 residues. Germline V gene lookup returns CDR1 SGHTA and CDR2 FQGNSA. The CDR3 spells CASSLTGPDRNGQYF. The CDR3 DNA is TGTGCCAGCAGCCTCACCGGGCCGGACAGGAACGGGCAGTACTTC. The full variable domain, with the rest looked up from reference TRBV7-2 and TRBJ2-7, is GAGVSQSPSNKVTEKGKDVELRCDPISGHTALYWYRQSLGQGLEFLIYFQGNSAPDKSGLPSDRFSAERTGGSVSTLTIQRTQQEDSAVYLCASSLTGPDRNGQYFGPGTRLTVT.

The gene calls are TRBV18 and TRBJ1-5; D not certain. The CDR3 has 13 amino acids. Looked up from germline, CDR1 is KGHSH and CDR2 is LQKENI. Trimming cost V 2 bases and J 9 bases, with 11 bases left between them. The chain's CDR3 is CASSPEESSPQHF. The CDR3 bases are TGTGCCAGCTCACCAGAGGAATCGTCGCCCCAGCATTTT.